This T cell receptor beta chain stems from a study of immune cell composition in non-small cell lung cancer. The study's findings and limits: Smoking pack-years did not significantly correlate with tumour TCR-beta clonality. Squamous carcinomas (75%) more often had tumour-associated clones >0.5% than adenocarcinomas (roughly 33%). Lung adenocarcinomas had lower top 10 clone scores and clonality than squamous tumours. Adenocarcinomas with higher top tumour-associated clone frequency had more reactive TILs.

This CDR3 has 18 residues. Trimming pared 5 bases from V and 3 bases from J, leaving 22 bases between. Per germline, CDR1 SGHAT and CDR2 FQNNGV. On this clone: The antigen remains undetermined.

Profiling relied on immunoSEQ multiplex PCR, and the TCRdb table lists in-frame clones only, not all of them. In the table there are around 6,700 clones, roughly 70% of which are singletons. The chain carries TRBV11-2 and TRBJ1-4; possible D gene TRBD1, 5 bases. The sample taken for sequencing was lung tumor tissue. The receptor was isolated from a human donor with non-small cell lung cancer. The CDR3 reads CASSTPLARVLANEKLFF. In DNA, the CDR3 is TGTGCCAGCAGCACTCCCTTGGCCAGGGTCTTGGCTAATGAAAAACTGTTTTTT.